This TCR beta chain derives from a study of early T cells in non-severe SARS-CoV-2 infection. TCRdb reprocessed the 5' RACE reads with MiXCR, giving one entry per CDR3 protein. The table has under 70,000 distinct CDR3 sequences, 13% seen once. The junction had 6 bases not matched to a gene; V was cut back by 0 bases and J by 7 bases. This CDR3 is 14 amino acids long. Per the germline V gene, CDR1 is SGHNT and CDR2 is YYREEE (reference sequence). This sample comprised whole blood, obtained at baseline. The chain combines TRBV5-4 with TRBJ2-5; 7 nucleotides line up with TRBD1. The receptor was derived from an adult who was a healthcare worker with PCR-confirmed SARS-CoV-2 infection or an uninfected control (not recorded which). CDR3 region: CASSLGQGVPTQYF. The CDR3 nucleotides read TGTGCCAGCAGCTTGGGACAGGGAGTACCGACCCAGTACTTC.